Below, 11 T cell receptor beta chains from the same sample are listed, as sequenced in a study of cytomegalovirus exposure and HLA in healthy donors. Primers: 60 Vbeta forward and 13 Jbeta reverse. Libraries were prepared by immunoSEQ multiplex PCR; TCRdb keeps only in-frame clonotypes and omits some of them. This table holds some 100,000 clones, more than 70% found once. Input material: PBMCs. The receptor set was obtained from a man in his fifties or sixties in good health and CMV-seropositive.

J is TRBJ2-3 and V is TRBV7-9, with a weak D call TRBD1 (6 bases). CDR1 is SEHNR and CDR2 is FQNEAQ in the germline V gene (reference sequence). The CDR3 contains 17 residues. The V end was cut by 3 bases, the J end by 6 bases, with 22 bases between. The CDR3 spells CASSLWFGGSGWDTQYF. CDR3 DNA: TGTGCCAGCAGCTTGTGGTTTGGGGGCTCCGGGTGGGATACGCAGTATTTT.

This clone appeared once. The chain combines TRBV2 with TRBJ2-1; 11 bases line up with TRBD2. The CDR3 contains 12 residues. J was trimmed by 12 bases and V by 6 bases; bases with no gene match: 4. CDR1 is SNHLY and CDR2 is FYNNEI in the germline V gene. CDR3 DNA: TGTGCCAGCAGATTAGCGGGAGGGAGGCAGTTCTTC. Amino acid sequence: CASRLAGGRQFF.

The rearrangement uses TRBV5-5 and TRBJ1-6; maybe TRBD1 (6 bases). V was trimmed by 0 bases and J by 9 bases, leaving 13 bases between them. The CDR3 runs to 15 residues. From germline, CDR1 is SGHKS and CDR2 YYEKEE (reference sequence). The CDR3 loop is CASSLDQQGLSPLHF. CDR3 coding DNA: TGTGCCAGCAGCTTGGACCAGCAGGGGCTTTCACCCCTCCACTTT.

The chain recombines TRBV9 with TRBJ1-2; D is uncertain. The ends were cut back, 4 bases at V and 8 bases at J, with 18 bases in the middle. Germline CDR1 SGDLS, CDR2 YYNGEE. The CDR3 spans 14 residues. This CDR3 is CASSSAGGVRGYTF. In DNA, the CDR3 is TGTGCCAGCAGCTCCGCGGGTGGGGTAAGAGGCTACACCTTC.

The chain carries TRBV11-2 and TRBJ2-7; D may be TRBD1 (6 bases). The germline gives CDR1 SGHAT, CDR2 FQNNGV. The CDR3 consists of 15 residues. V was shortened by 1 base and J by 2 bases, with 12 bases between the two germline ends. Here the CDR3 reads CASSLVRGKPYEQYF. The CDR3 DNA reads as TGTGCCAGCAGCTTAGTGAGGGGGAAACCCTACGAGCAGTACTTC.

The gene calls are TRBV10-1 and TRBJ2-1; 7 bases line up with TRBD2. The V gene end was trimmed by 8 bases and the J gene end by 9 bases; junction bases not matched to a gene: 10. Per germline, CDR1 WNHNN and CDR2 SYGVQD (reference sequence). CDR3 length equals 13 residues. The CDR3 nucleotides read TGCGCCAGCTCATGGGGGAGGGCCAGTGAGCAGTTCTTC. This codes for CASSWGRASEQFF.

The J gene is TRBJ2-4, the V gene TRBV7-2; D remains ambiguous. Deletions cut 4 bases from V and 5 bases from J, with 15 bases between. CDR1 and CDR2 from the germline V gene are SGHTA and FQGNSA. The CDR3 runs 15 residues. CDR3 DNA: TGTGCCAGCAGCTCACCATCAAGAGGAGAAAACATTCAGTACTTC. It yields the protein CASSSPSRGENIQYF.

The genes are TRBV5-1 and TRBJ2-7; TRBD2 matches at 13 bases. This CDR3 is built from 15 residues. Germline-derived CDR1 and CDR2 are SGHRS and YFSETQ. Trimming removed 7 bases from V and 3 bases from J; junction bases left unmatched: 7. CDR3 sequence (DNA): TGCGCCAGCGCCGGGACTAGCGGGAACAACTACGAGCAGTACTTC. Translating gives CASAGTSGNNYEQYF.

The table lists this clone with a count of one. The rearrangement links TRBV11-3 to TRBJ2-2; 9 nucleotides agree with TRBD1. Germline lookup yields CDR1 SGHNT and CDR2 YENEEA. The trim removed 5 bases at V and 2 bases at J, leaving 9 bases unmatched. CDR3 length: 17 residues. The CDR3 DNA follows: TGTGCCAGCAGCACACCGGACAGGGGCCTTAACACCGGGGAGCTGTTTTTT. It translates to CASSTPDRGLNTGELFF.

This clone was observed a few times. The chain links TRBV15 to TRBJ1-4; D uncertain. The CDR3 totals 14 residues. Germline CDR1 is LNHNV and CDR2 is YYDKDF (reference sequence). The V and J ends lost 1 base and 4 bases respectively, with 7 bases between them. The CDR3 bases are TGTGCCACCAGCAGAGGGCAGAATAATGAAAAACTGTTTTTT. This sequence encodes CATSRGQNNEKLFF.

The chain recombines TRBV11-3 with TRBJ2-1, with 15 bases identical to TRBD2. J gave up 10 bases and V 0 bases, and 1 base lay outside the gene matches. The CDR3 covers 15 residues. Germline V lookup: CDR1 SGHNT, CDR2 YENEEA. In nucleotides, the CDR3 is TGTGCCAGCAGCTTAGAGGGACTAGCGGGGGGCGAGCAGTTCTTC. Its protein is CASSLEGLAGGEQFF.